This T cell receptor beta chain was observed in a study of T-cell memory formation after mild COVID-19. Overall study: Clustering of TCRs was largely donor specific. Study-wide results and limits: Later expanders leaned CD4+, whereas day 15 to 85 contracting clones were balanced CD4/CD8. Shrinking CD4+ clones were chiefly CM and EM; CD8+ ones were chiefly EMRA.

5'RACE with constant-segment primers yielded barcoded, UMI-tagged TCR alpha and TCR beta cDNA libraries. TCRdb recomputed calls from the 5' RACE reads with MiXCR, one row per CDR3 protein. Altogether fewer than 250,000 distinct CDR3 sequences are present, roughly 27% being singletons, with the ten largest covering about an eighth. Trimming removed 1 base from V and 2 bases from J, with 9 bases in between. The CDR3 runs to 14 residues. Per germline, CDR1 MGHRA and CDR2 YSYEKL. This clonotype was observed a handful of times. Its specificity is not known. The genes are TRBV4-1 and TRBJ2-7; D is possibly TRBD1 or TRBD2 (5 bases each). The specimen was PBMCs or a T cell subset sorted from them (not recorded which). This sequence originates from an adult woman who had mild COVID-19 (a few samples of this study predate the infection). Cell type and time point are not known. The CDR3 DNA reads TGCGCCAGCAGCCAAGGTGAGGGGACCTACGAGCAGTACTTC. Protein: CASSQGEGTYEQYF.